Each of the 25 T cell receptor beta chains below was sequenced from the same sample in a study of regulatory T cells in long-lasting Graves disease. The time point here: newly diagnosed GD, antithyroid drugs for less than 3 months. From PBMCs, RNA was extracted and then used to make the TCR library. CDR3-region Arm-PCR and iRepertoire HTBI primers produced the TCR beta libraries. Each CDR3 protein is one row after TCRdb ran MiXCR on the multiplex PCR reads. The profile shows about 420,000 distinct CDR3 sequences, about a sixth of them singletons. The same specimen was also included in a second study, on T cells in Graves' hyperthyroidism and ophthalmopathy.

Source: peripheral blood mononuclear cells (PBMCs), taken at new diagnosis, from a patient treated with antithyroid drugs. Receptors originate from a woman aged 18 to 35 with Graves disease.

The chain has TRBV20-1 and TRBJ2-5, with 9 positions matching TRBD2. The CDR3 covers 15 residues. V shed 1 base, J shed 5 bases, and the junction held 8 bases outside the gene matches. Germline V CDR1 and CDR2: DFQATT, SNEGSKA (reference sequence). This CDR3 is CSARALAGVEETQYF. CDR3 in DNA: TGCAGTGCTAGAGCCTTAGCGGGAGTCGAGGAGACCCAGTACTTC.

The rearrangement links TRBV4-2 to TRBJ1-2; no definite D call. The V and J ends lost 6 bases and 3 bases respectively, with 8 bases between them. Per the germline V gene, CDR1 is LGHNA and CDR2 is YNFKEQ. There are 12 residues in the CDR3. The CDR3 sequence is CASRNGDYGYTF. The CDR3 nucleotides read TGTGCCAGCAGGAACGGCGACTATGGCTACACCTTC.

This clonotype was observed at least ten times. CDR3 in DNA: TGTGCCAGCAGTCAGGACAGGGGGAAGACCCAGTACTTC. As protein: CASSQDRGKTQYF. The chain combines TRBV6-1 with TRBJ2-5; 10 bases agree with TRBD1. The CDR3 covers 13 residues. Germline V gene sequence: CDR1 MNHNS, CDR2 SASEGT. V lost 5 bases and J lost 6; bases outside the gene matches: 3.

The CDR3 DNA reads as TGTGCCAGCAGCTTAGTCCTGGGGTCGGACTATGGCTACACCTTC. Translation gives CASSLVLGSDYGYTF. J is TRBJ1-2 and V is TRBV11-2; no clear D. The CDR3 loop spans 15 amino acids. Trimming shortened V by 1 base and J by 3 bases, and 12 bases separated the two germline ends. The germline V gene encodes CDR1 SGHAT and CDR2 FQNNGV.

V is TRBV9 and J is TRBJ2-1; unclear D gene. V was pared by 0 bases and J by 2 bases, with 9 bases between. The CDR3 has 15 amino acids. The germline CDR1 and CDR2 sequences are SGDLS and YYNGEE. CDR3 DNA sequence: TGTGCCAGCAGCGTAGGACCATCCCCCTACAATGAGCAGTTCTTC. It translates to CASSVGPSPYNEQFF. Filled out from reference TRBV9 and TRBJ2-1, the complete variable domain reads DSGVTQTPKHLITATGQRVTLRCSPRSGDLSVYWYQQSLDQGLQFLIQYYNGEERAKGNILERFSAQQFPDLHSELNLSSLELGDSALYFCASSVGPSPYNEQFFGPGTRLTVL.

As for this clonotype: This sequence may be a read error, since a much larger clone differs from it by one base. The chain carries TRBV11-3 and TRBJ2-7; TRBD2 matches at 7 bases. After removal of 5 bases from V and 2 bases from J, the junction contained 18 bases not matched to a gene. The CDR3 extends over 18 amino acids. Germline loops: CDR1 SGHNT, CDR2 YENEEA. CDR3 amino acids: CASSLRARGRAFPYEQYF. CDR3 in DNA: TGTGCCAGCAGCCTGCGGGCTAGAGGGAGGGCCTTCCCCTACGAGCAGTACTTC.

This clonotype was found many times. The V gene is TRBV20-1, the J gene TRBJ2-5, with D uncertain. This CDR3 contains 12 residues. Germline values: CDR1 DFQATT, CDR2 SNEGSKA (reference sequence). V shed 3 bases and J shed 2 bases, with 7 bases lying between them. CDR3 sequence: CSARSGQETQYF. CDR3 nucleotide sequence: TGCAGTGCTAGGTCCGGGCAAGAGACCCAGTACTTC.

This clonotype was counted between two and nine times. For the CDR3, the DNA is TGTGCCAGCAGTGAAGAGATTAGCTTTGCCGCTTACGAGCAGTACTTC. Its translation is CASSEEISFAAYEQYF. The chain combines TRBV2 with TRBJ2-7; D remains ambiguous. Trimming removed 1 base from V and 4 bases from J, with 17 bases in between. The CDR3 runs to 16 residues. Germline CDR1 is SNHLY and CDR2 is FYNNEI. The variable domain in full, with the rest retrieved from reference TRBV2 and TRBJ2-7, is EPEVTQTPSHQVTQMGQEVILRCVPISNHLYFYWYRQILGQKVEFLVSFYNNEISEKSEIFDDQFSVERPDGSNFTLKIRSTKLEDSAMYFCASSEEISFAAYEQYFGPGTRLTVT.

This clonotype has only a few counts. The chain employs TRBV27 and TRBJ2-7; D is unresolved. The ends were cut back, 10 bases at V and 0 bases at J, with 13 bases in the middle. Germline V lookup: CDR1 MNHEY, CDR2 SMNVEV (reference sequence). This CDR3 is 13 amino acids long. CDR3 protein: CATLGTASYEQYF. Written as DNA, the CDR3 is TGTGCCACCCTAGGAACAGCCTCCTACGAGCAGTACTTC.

This clonotype was counted at least ten times. The chain employs TRBV5-5 and TRBJ1-1; 8 nucleotides align to TRBD1. V lost 0 bases to trimming and J lost 10 bases; unmatched junction nucleotides: 5. CDR3 size: 13 residues. Germline V lookup: CDR1 SGHKS, CDR2 YYEKEE (reference sequence). The CDR3 sequence is CASSLGQGRVAFF. As DNA, the CDR3 is TGTGCCAGCAGCTTGGGACAGGGGAGAGTAGCTTTCTTT. The full variable domain, in which reference TRBV5-5 and TRBJ1-1 provide the parts outside the CDR3, is DAGVTQSPTHLIKTRGQQVTLRCSPISGHKSVSWYQQVLGQGPQFIFQYYEKEERGRGNFPDRFSARQFPNYSSELNVNALLLGDSALYLCASSLGQGRVAFFGQGTRLTVV.

This clonotype was found a few times. The chain combines TRBV19 with TRBJ1-2; D uncertain. The CDR3 is 15 residues long. V lost 6 bases, J lost 0 bases, and 14 bases lay in between. CDR1 LNHDA and CDR2 SQIVND come from the germline V gene (reference sequence). In nucleotides, the CDR3 is TGTGCCAGTAGATTAACCCCCAACACTAACTATGGCTACACCTTC. Translation: CASRLTPNTNYGYTF.

The chain uses TRBV12-3 or TRBV12-4 and TRBJ2-7; 11 nucleotides line up with TRBD2. V was pared by 6 bases and J by 2 bases, with 6 bases of the junction left unmatched. The CDR3 has 15 residues. CDR3: CASRQIAGGPYEQYF. The CDR3 DNA reads TGTGCCAGCAGACAAATAGCGGGAGGGCCCTACGAGCAGTACTTC.

This clonotype was detected many times. The J gene is TRBJ1-2, the V gene TRBV11-2, with D hard to call. Deletions cut 4 bases from V and 2 bases from J, with 8 bases between. This CDR3 comprises 13 residues. The germline V gene encodes CDR1 SGHAT and CDR2 FQNNGV. The CDR3 loop reads CASSSRLNYGYTF. Here the CDR3 DNA reads TGTGCCAGCAGCTCCAGGTTAAACTATGGCTACACCTTC.

Remarks on this clonotype: With only one base between it and a far larger clone, this is likely a read error. The V call is TRBV7-2, the J call TRBJ2-7; the match to TRBD2 covers 10 bases. CDR3 size: 15 residues. The J segment lost 7 bases and the V segment lost 2 bases, leaving 8 bases of the junction unmatched. Germline V lookup: CDR1 SGHTA, CDR2 FQGNSA. The CDR3 loop reads CASSLLAGDGNEQYF. In nucleotides, the CDR3 is TGTGCCAGCAGCTTACTAGCGGGAGACGGTAATGAGCAGTACTTC.

This clonotype was detected only a few times. The genes are TRBV6-1 and TRBJ2-7; a possible D gene is TRBD1 (6 bases). This CDR3 region has 11 residues. Germline CDR1 MNHNS, CDR2 SASEGT. CDR3 nucleotide sequence: TGTCCAAGACAGGAGCACTACGAGCAGTACTTC. This sequence encodes CPRQEHYEQYF.

There are many counts of this clonotype. This sequence joins TRBV20-1 and TRBJ2-2; D remains ambiguous. This CDR3 spans 13 amino acids. V dropped 6 bases and J dropped 1 base, with 9 bases sitting between them. Germline V gene sequence: CDR1 DFQATT, CDR2 SNEGSKA (reference sequence). CDR3 bases: TGCAGTGCCCAACGAGAGAACACCGGGGAGCTGTTTTTT. It encodes CSAQRENTGELFF.

This clonotype turned up a few times. The chain combines TRBV13 with TRBJ2-3; 7 nucleotides line up with TRBD1. This CDR3 is 15 amino acids long. From germline, CDR1 is PRHDT and CDR2 FYEKMQ (reference sequence). With 5 bases clipped from V and 0 bases from J, the junction kept 5 bases outside the gene matches. CDR3 sequence reads: CASSVTTGSTDTQYF. CDR3 DNA sequence: TGTGCCAGCAGCGTCACGACAGGGAGCACAGATACGCAGTATTTT.

The gene calls are TRBV9 and TRBJ1-4; no clear D. Trimming pared 2 bases from V and 7 bases from J, leaving 12 bases between. Germline CDR1 is SGDLS and CDR2 is YYNGEE. This CDR3 region has 14 residues. CDR3 region: CASSVGDSSEKLFF. CDR3 nucleotides: TGTGCCAGCAGCGTCGGGGATTCGAGTGAAAAACTGTTTTTT.

To note about this clonotype: A read error may produce the germline difference seen at one junction end. This chain links TRBV11-2 with TRBJ1-5; D uncertain. The CDR3 loop spans 14 amino acids. Per germline, CDR1 SGHAT and CDR2 FQNNGV. CDR3 bases: TGTGCCGGCAGCTTAAACCAGGAAAATTCGCCCCAGCATTTT. Translating it yields CAGSLNQENSPQHF.

This clonotype was counted at least ten times. The chain combines TRBV6-1 with TRBJ2-3; TRBD1 agrees at 7 bases. From germline, CDR1 is MNHNS and CDR2 SASEGT. The J segment lost 3 bases and the V segment lost 5 bases, leaving 14 bases of the junction unmatched. The length of the CDR3 is 17 residues. The CDR3 sequence: CASSSQTGRSWTDTQYF. The CDR3 coding sequence is TGTGCCAGCAGTAGCCAGACAGGGCGAAGTTGGACAGATACGCAGTATTTT.

This clonotype appeared many times. The chain uses TRBV6-4 and TRBJ2-3, with D unresolved. V lost 4 bases to trimming and J lost 1 base, with 6 bases between them. CDR3 length: 13 amino acids. CDR1 is MRHNA, CDR2 SNTAGT, per germline. CDR3 nucleotides: TGTGCCAGCAGTGCGACGGGCACAGATACGCAGTATTTT. It is translated as CASSATGTDTQYF.

This clonotype was recorded many times. This rearrangement joins TRBV20-1 to TRBJ2-1; 10 bases map to TRBD2. The trim removed 5 bases at V and 1 base at J, leaving 11 bases unmatched. From germline, CDR1 is DFQATT and CDR2 SNEGSKA (reference sequence). The length of the CDR3 is 17 residues. CDR3 DNA: TGCAGTGCTCTCAGGACTAGCGGACCCTTTTCCTACAATGAGCAGTTCTTC. Protein product: CSALRTSGPFSYNEQFF.

This chain joins TRBV6-7 and TRBJ2-2, with 7 bases identical to TRBD1. TRBV6-7 is noted as an ORF with a role that remains uncertain. The CDR3 is 14 residues long. V was clipped by 11 bases and J by 0 bases; unmatched bases: 6. DNA of the CDR3: TGTGCCGCAGCCGGGACAGCGAACACCGGGGAGCTGTTTTTT. The encoded protein is CAAAGTANTGELFF.

This chain connects TRBV5-1 to TRBJ2-1; 9 bases are a match to TRBD2. The CDR3 contains 15 residues. Germline trimming cut 7 bases from V and 5 bases from J; bases unmatched to any gene: 10. Germline V gives CDR1 SGHRS, CDR2 YFSETQ. The CDR3 DNA reads as TGCGCCAGCGGACCCTTAGCGGGAGTAAACAATGAGCAGTTCTTC. It encodes CASGPLAGVNNEQFF.

This clonotype was observed at least ten times. V is TRBV11-2 and J is TRBJ2-5; 11 bases line up with TRBD1. Germline V CDR1 and CDR2: SGHAT, FQNNGV. CDR3 length: 18 amino acids. Unmatched junction bases numbered 12, after V lost 1 base and J lost 5 bases. CDR3 coding DNA: TGTGCCAGCAGCTTAGGAGGCACAGGACAGGGGGCAGGGGAGACCCAGTACTTC. This translates into CASSLGGTGQGAGETQYF. Using reference TRBV11-2 and TRBJ2-5 for the parts outside the CDR3, the full variable domain is EAGVAQSPRYKIIEKRQSVAFWCNPISGHATLYWYQQILGQGPKLLIQFQNNGVVDDSQLPKDRFSAERLKGVDSTLKIQPAKLEDSAVYLCASSLGGTGQGAGETQYFGPGTRLLVL.